The present T cell receptor (beta chain) was sequenced within a study of blood T cell repertoires in COVID-19. At the level of the study: T cells, B-cell-depleted T cells, or PBMCs supplied cDNA or gDNA.

This CDR3 contains 17 residues. Germline-derived CDR1 and CDR2 are LGHNA and YNFKEQ. Trimming took 0 bases from V and 4 from J; bases not matched to a gene: 10. Recovery among Cohort 3 donors was established by two negative PCRs, clearance, or symptom resolution. Using immunoSEQ multiplex PCR, the repertoire was profiled, and TCRdb retains in-frame clones only, with some absent. The sample records about 250,000 clones, approximately 90% being singletons. The sequenced sample was PBMCs or T cells enriched from blood (not recorded which). This sequence joins TRBV4-2 and TRBJ2-3; 7 nucleotides line up with TRBD2. The source of this sequence is a middle-aged man who had recovered from COVID-19. The CDR3 sequence is CASSQDFPGGGSDTQYF. The CDR3 DNA is TGTGCCAGCAGCCAAGATTTCCCGGGCGGGGGTTCAGATACGCAGTATTTT.